This passage covers 21 T cell receptor beta chains from one sample sequenced in a study of identical twins. TCRdb passed the 5' RACE reads through MiXCR, listing each CDR3 protein once. This table has around 340,000 distinct CDR3 sequences, roughly 9% appearing once. The sequenced sample was naive T cells sorted from blood. The receptors were gathered from a woman aged 50 to 60 in good health.

The chain is built from TRBV7-8 and TRBJ2-2; 9 positions agree with TRBD1. V shed 3 bases, J shed 6 bases, and the junction held 11 bases outside the gene matches. CDR1 is SGHVS and CDR2 is FQNEAQ in the germline V gene. The CDR3 extends over 17 amino acids. The DNA for the CDR3 is TGTGCCAGCAGCTTGGGGGAGACAGGGGGAATAGCCGGGGAGCTGTTTTTT. Its translation is CASSLGETGGIAGELFF.

This clonotype has just a few counts. CDR3 bases: TGTGCCAGCAGTCTGGACACGTATGGCTACACCTTC. It translates to CASSLDTYGYTF. The chain joins TRBV7-2 to TRBJ1-2; weak D call: TRBD1 (5 bases). Germline loops: CDR1 SGHTA, CDR2 FQGNSA. The CDR3 is made up of 12 amino acids. V lost 6 bases and J 5 bases, leaving 10 bases between the germline ends.

This clonotype was seen at least ten times. V and J are TRBV29-1 and TRBJ2-3; a weak D match, TRBD2 (6 bases). Trimming stripped 3 bases from V and 2 bases from J, with 12 bases between. This CDR3 region has 14 residues. Germline CDR1 SQVTM, CDR2 ANQGSEA. The CDR3 DNA reads TGCAGCGTTGATGGCGGGGACCTCACAGATACGCAGTATTTT. Translation: CSVDGGDLTDTQYF.

This clonotype occurred a few times. This chain uses TRBV7-2 with TRBJ2-2, with TRBD1 matching over 8 bases. V lost 4 bases, J lost 4 bases, and 11 bases stayed unmatched. The germline V gene has CDR1 SGHTA and CDR2 FQGNSA. The CDR3 loop spans 17 amino acids. The CDR3 loop reads CASSSSSDRVGTGELFF. The CDR3 DNA follows: TGTGCCAGCAGCTCCTCCTCGGACAGGGTTGGCACCGGGGAGCTGTTTTTT.

This clonotype was observed a few times. This chain links TRBV3-1 with TRBJ2-3; 8 bases align to TRBD2. This CDR3 region has 14 residues. The junction had 2 bases not matched to a gene; V was cut back by 0 bases and J by 6 bases. Germline V gene sequence: CDR1 LGHDT, CDR2 YNNKEL (reference sequence). The CDR3 region has the DNA TGTGCCAGCAGCCAAGAGCGGACTAGCGATACGCAGTATTTT. It yields the protein CASSQERTSDTQYF.

This clonotype was counted a few times. V is TRBV25-1 and J is TRBJ1-1; weak D call: TRBD1 (5 bases). This CDR3 is 17 amino acids long. Germline CDR1 and CDR2: MGHDK and SYGVNS. The V gene lost 9 bases and the J gene lost 4 bases, with 27 bases spanning the gap. The CDR3 loop is CARTGSRKGRQSTEAFF. In DNA, the CDR3 is TGTGCCAGAACCGGTTCCAGGAAAGGAAGACAGAGCACTGAAGCTTTCTTT. The entire variable domain, with the rest obtained from reference TRBV25-1 and TRBJ1-1, is as follows: EADIYQTPRYLVIGTGKKITLECSQTMGHDKMYWYQQDPGMELHLIHYSYGVNSTEKGDLSSESTVSRIRTEHFPLTLESARPSHTSQYLCARTGSRKGRQSTEAFFGQGTRLTVV.

The CDR3 protein is CASSARDRAYEQYF. CDR3 coding DNA: TGTGCCAGCAGTGCCCGGGACAGAGCGTACGAGCAGTACTTC. The chain carries TRBV6-1 and TRBJ2-7; 7 positions agree with TRBD1. The CDR3 consists of 14 residues. V lost 4 bases, J lost 4 bases, and 7 bases stayed unmatched. Germline loops: CDR1 MNHNS, CDR2 SASEGT.

The V call is TRBV3-1, the J call TRBJ2-1, with TRBD2 matching 8 bases. The CDR3 runs 17 residues. V was pared by 1 base and J by 0 bases, with 5 bases of the junction left unmatched. The germline gives CDR1 LGHDT, CDR2 YNNKEL (reference sequence). The CDR3 nucleotides read TGTGCCAGCAGCCAAGGAACTAGCGGTGGCTCCTACAATGAGCAGTTCTTC. The encoded protein is CASSQGTSGGSYNEQFF.

This clonotype has only a few counts. CDR3 protein: CASSTAGTMDEQYF. The CDR3 bases are TGTGCCAGTAGTACCGCCGGGACAATGGACGAGCAGTACTTC. This chain connects TRBV19 to TRBJ2-7; weak D call: TRBD1 (6 bases). The V end was cut by 4 bases, the J end by 5 bases, with 15 bases between. CDR1 is LNHDA, CDR2 SQIVND, per germline (reference sequence). CDR3 length equals 14 residues.

The chain recombines TRBV6-1 with TRBJ2-5; 10 bases align to TRBD2. The CDR3 is 16 amino acids. The germline V gene encodes CDR1 MNHNS and CDR2 SASEGT. The ends lost 4 bases at V and 1 base at J; junction bases unmatched: 6. CDR3 DNA: TGTGCCAGCAGTGTAAATAGCGGGAGGATCCAAGAGACCCAGTACTTC. Translation: CASSVNSGRIQETQYF.

This clonotype was found a few times. The chain uses TRBV5-1 and TRBJ1-1, with 7 bases identical to TRBD1. The CDR3 consists of 16 residues. Germline CDR1 and CDR2: SGHRS and YFSETQ. Trimming cost V 2 bases and J 4 bases; bases outside gene matches: 11. CDR3 region: CASSLTTGHLGTEAFF. The DNA of the CDR3 is TGCGCCAGCAGCTTAACGACAGGGCATTTAGGCACTGAAGCTTTCTTT.

In its sample, this clonotype was seen a few times. The V call is TRBV12-3 or TRBV12-4, the J call TRBJ1-1, with D perhaps TRBD1 (5 bases). This CDR3 has 14 amino acids. V lost 3 bases to trimming and J lost 4 bases, with 12 bases between them. The CDR3 DNA reads TGTGCCAGCAGTTTGGGGCAGGTCTTCACTGAAGCTTTCTTT. Protein product: CASSLGQVFTEAFF.

V and J are TRBV7-2 and TRBJ2-7; a weak D match, TRBD1 (7 bases). The V gene's germline CDR1 is SGHTA and CDR2 FQGNSA. With 5 bases removed from V and 4 bases from J, the gap between germline ends came to 15 bases. The length of the CDR3 is 14 residues. Here the CDR3 reads CASSTGDRWYEQYV. As DNA, the CDR3 is TGTGCCAGCAGCACGGGGGACAGATGGTACGAGCAGTACGTC.

The chain has TRBV2 and TRBJ2-2; D is perhaps TRBD2 (5 bases). Deletions cut 7 bases from V and 5 bases from J, with 14 bases between. The germline CDR1 and CDR2 sequences are SNHLY and FYNNEI. The CDR3 has 14 residues. In DNA form, the CDR3 reads TGTGCCAGCAAGCGGACCTACATAACCGGGGAGCTGTTTTTT. This gives the protein CASKRTYITGELFF.

This clonotype was recorded many times. The V and J genes are TRBV7-8 and TRBJ2-3; 15 nucleotides match TRBD2. J was trimmed by 4 bases and V by 6 bases; bases with no gene match: 2. The CDR3 is 15 amino acids. CDR1 and CDR2 from the germline V gene are SGHVS and FQNEAQ. The CDR3: CASRGLAGGPDTQYF. In DNA form, the CDR3 reads TGTGCCAGCAGGGGACTAGCGGGAGGACCAGATACGCAGTATTTT.

This clonotype showed up many times. The V and J genes are TRBV28 and TRBJ2-3; D is ambiguous. V lost 7 bases and J 1 base, leaving 15 bases between the germline ends. This CDR3 has 15 residues. Germline-derived CDR1 and CDR2 are MDHEN and SYDVKM. CDR3 bases: TGTGCCAGCAAACGGACCCTCAAACGCACAGATACGCAGTATTTT. Residues: CASKRTLKRTDTQYF.

This clonotype showed up many times. This rearrangement joins TRBV29-1 to TRBJ2-7; the D gene could be TRBD1 or TRBD2 (5 bases each). Trimming removed 4 bases at V and 3 bases at J, with 7 bases between. Germline V gene data show CDR1 as SQVTM and CDR2 as ANQGSEA. The length of the CDR3 is 11 residues. The CDR3: CSVGGVYEQYF. Written as DNA, the CDR3 is TGCAGCGTTGGAGGGGTCTACGAGCAGTACTTC.

The rearrangement links TRBV7-9 to TRBJ1-4; tentatively, D is TRBD1 (5 bases). The CDR3 runs to 14 residues. Germline CDR1 and CDR2: SEHNR and FQNEAQ (reference sequence). The ends were cut back, 3 bases at V and 1 base at J, with 6 bases in the middle. The CDR3 region has the DNA TGTGCCAGCAGCTTTACAGGAACTAATGAAAAACTGTTTTTT. Its translation is CASSFTGTNEKLFF.

This clonotype was seen a single time. At one end, the junction sequence differs from germline, possibly due to a read error. V and J are TRBV27 and TRBJ2-1; unclear D gene. This CDR3 contains 14 residues. CDR1 is MNHEY, CDR2 SMNVEV, per germline (reference sequence). This CDR3 reads CASSLSTTYSEQFF. In DNA form, the CDR3 reads TGTGCCAGCAGTTTATCGACAACCTACAGTGAGCAGTTCTTC.

This clonotype was seen a few times. Here the CDR3 DNA reads TGTGCCAGCAGCTTGACAGGGGGCGTGGATACGCAGTATTTT. Protein product: CASSLTGGVDTQYF. The chain recombines TRBV11-2 with TRBJ2-3; 10 bases map to TRBD1. The CDR3 has 14 residues. The germline gives CDR1 SGHAT, CDR2 FQNNGV. The junction had 3 bases not matched to a gene; V was cut back by 3 bases and J by 6 bases.

The V gene is TRBV16, the J gene TRBJ2-7; D uncertain. The CDR3 has 12 amino acids. The germline gives CDR1 KGHSY, CDR2 FQNENV. The V end lost 4 bases, the J end lost 7 bases, and 11 bases lay between the germline ends. The CDR3 protein is CASSRGMWEQYV. The CDR3 DNA sequence: TGTGCCAGCAGCCGTGGGATGTGGGAGCAGTACGTC.